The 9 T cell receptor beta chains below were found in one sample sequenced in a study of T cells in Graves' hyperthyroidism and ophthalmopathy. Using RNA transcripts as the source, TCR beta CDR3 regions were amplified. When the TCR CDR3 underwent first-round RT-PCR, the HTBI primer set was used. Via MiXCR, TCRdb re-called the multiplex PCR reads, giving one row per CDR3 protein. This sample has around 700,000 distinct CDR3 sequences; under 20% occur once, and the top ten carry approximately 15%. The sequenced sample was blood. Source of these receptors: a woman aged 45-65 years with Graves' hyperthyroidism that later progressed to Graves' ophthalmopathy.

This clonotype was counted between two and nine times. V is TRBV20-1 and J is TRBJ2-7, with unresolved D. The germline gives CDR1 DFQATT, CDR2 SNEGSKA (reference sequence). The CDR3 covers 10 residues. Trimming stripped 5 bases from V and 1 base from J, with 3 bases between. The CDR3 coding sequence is TGCAGTGCTGGATCCTACGAGCAGTACTTC. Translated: CSAGSYEQYF.

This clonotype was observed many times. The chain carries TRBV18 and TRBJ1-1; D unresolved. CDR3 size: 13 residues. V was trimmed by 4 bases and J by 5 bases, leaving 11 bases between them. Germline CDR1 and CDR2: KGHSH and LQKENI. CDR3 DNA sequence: TGTGCCAGCTCACTAGGCTTGGGGACTGAAGCTTTCTTT. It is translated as CASSLGLGTEAFF.

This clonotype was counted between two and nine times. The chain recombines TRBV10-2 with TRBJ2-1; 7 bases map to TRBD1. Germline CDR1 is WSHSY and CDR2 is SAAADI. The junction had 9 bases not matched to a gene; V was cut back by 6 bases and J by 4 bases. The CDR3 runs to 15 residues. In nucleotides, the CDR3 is TGCGCCAGCAGAAACAGGGGTCCCAAATACAATGAGCAGTTCTTC. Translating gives CASRNRGPKYNEQFF.

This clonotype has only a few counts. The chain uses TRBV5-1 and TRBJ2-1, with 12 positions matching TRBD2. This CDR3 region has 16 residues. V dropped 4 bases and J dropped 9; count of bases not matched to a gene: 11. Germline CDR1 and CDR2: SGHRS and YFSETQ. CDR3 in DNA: TGCGCCAGCAGCGTATCTAGCGGGGGGGCTAAAGGTGAGCAGTTCTTC. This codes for CASSVSSGGAKGEQFF.

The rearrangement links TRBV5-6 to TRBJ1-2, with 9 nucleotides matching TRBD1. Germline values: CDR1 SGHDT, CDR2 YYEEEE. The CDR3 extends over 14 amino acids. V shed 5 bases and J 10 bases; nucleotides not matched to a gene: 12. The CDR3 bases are TGTGCCAGCAGACGCGCAATACAGGGGGCCGTCTACACCTTC. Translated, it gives CASRRAIQGAVYTF. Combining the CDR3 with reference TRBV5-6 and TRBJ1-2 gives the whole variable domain DAGVTQSPTHLIKTRGQQVTLRCSPKSGHDTVSWYQQALGQGPQFIFQYYEEEERQRGNFPDRFSGHQFPNYSSELNVNALLLGDSALYLCASRRAIQGAVYTFGSGTRLTVV.

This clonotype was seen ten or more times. The CDR3 loop is CASSHANSYEQYF. In DNA form, the CDR3 reads TGTGCCAGCAGCCACGCAAACTCCTACGAGCAGTACTTC. V usage is TRBV14 and J usage is TRBJ2-7; unclear D gene. CDR3 length: 13 amino acids. Trimming removed 3 bases from V and 0 bases from J, with 6 bases in between. Per germline, CDR1 SGHDN and CDR2 FVKESK.

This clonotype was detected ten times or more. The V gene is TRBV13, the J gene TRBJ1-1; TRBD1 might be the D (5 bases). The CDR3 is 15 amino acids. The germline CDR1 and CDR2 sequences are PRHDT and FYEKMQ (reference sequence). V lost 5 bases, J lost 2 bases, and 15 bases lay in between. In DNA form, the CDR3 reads TGTGCCAGCAGCGGATCCGGGACGGGAAACACTGAAGCTTTCTTT. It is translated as CASSGSGTGNTEAFF. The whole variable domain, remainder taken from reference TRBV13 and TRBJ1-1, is AAGVIQSPRHLIKEKRETATLKCYPIPRHDTVYWYQQGPGQDPQFLISFYEKMQSDKGSIPDRFSAQQFSDYHSELNMSSLELGDSALYFCASSGSGTGNTEAFFGQGTRLTVV.

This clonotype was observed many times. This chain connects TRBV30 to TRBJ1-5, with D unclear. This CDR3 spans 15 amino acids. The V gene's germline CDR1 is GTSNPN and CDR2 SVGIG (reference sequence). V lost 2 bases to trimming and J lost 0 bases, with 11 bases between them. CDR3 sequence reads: CAWSHNRHSNQPQHF. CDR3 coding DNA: TGTGCCTGGAGTCATAATCGGCATAGCAATCAGCCCCAGCATTTT.

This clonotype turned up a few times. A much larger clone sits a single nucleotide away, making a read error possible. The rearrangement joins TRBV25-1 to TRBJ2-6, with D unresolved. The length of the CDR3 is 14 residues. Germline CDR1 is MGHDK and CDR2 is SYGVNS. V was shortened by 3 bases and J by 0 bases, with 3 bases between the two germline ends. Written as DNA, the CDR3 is TGTGCCAGCAGTGACAGCTCTGGGGCCAACGTCCTGACTTTC. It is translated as CASSDSSGANVLTF.